This T cell receptor (beta chain) was profiled in a study of prognosis after radiotherapy for stage I lung cancer. Study-level results: Lower Shannon entropy values were found after stereotactic body radiation therapy in patients who developed distant metastases. Divergent TRBV and TRBJ gene usage has reportedly been observed between patients with and without metastases.

Two-round multiplex PCR amplified TCR beta CDR3 from genomic DNA. Primers (each specific to one TRBV or TRBJ gene) were used in first-round PCR. TCRdb reprocessed the multiplex PCR reads via MiXCR and lists one record per CDR3 protein. The data contain approximately 25,000 distinct CDR3 sequences, around 42% of them singletons. This clonotype was detected a few times. Its target is not known. The CDR3 runs to 15 residues. V lost 5 bases and J lost 3; bases outside the gene matches: 6. Germline V gene lookup returns CDR1 SGHTA and CDR2 FQGNSA. The sequencing here drew on PBMCs, taken before or after stereotactic body radiation therapy (not recorded which). The TCR sequence derives from a donor over 45 with non-small cell lung cancer. This rearrangement joins TRBV7-2 to TRBJ2-3, with 9 bases lining up with TRBD2. The CDR3 bases are TGTGCCAGCAGCCCCGGGACTAGCCGGACAGATACGCAGTATTTT. This sequence encodes CASSPGTSRTDTQYF.